The 32 T cell receptor beta chains below were found in one sample sequenced in a study of shared clonotypes between healthy human individuals. Generated by immunoSEQ multiplex PCR, the TCRdb table keeps only in-frame clones and is missing some. The table has 550,000 to 700,000 clones, roughly 73% seen once. The sample taken for sequencing was memory CD4+ T cells sorted from blood. Subset denoted: CD45RA-negative fraction. The receptors here all came from a woman aged 25 to 39 in good health.

The chain carries TRBV6-1 and TRBJ2-7; 8 bases align to TRBD2. There are 15 residues in the CDR3. Germline lookup yields CDR1 MNHNS and CDR2 SASEGT. V shed 9 bases, J shed 2 bases, and the junction held 12 bases outside the gene matches. For the CDR3, the DNA is TGTGCCAGTGCTTTAGCGGGGAGGGGACCCTACGAGCAGTACTTC. It is translated as CASALAGRGPYEQYF.

The chain couples TRBV28 to TRBJ1-6; D is possibly TRBD1 (5 bases). The CDR3 is 12 residues long. Trimming shortened V by 8 bases and J by 11 bases, and 13 bases separated the two germline ends. Germline V lookup: CDR1 MDHEN, CDR2 SYDVKM. In nucleotides, the CDR3 is TGTGCCAGCGCGCACAGGTCTGCACCCCTCCACTTT. Translating gives CASAHRSAPLHF.

Only one count was recorded for this clone. At the DNA level, this CDR3 is encoded by other sequences in the same sample as well. V gene TRBV7-9 combines with J gene TRBJ2-7; D gene ambiguous. Germline V gene sequence: CDR1 SEHNR, CDR2 FQNEAQ (reference sequence). This CDR3 is 12 amino acids long. Trimming left V 5 bases short and J 0 bases short, with 5 bases between. The CDR3 loop reads CASSPSSYEQYF. DNA of the CDR3: TGTGCCAGCAGCCCGAGCTCCTACGAGCAGTACTTC.

The J gene is TRBJ2-1, the V gene TRBV4-2; perhaps TRBD2 as D (6 bases). The CDR3 is made up of 15 amino acids. CDR1 LGHNA and CDR2 YNFKEQ come from the germline V gene. The V end lost 1 base, the J end lost 5 bases, and 12 bases lay between the germline ends. In nucleotides, the CDR3 is TGTGCCAGCAGCCAAGCTGGTCGCGGGGACAATGAGCAGTTCTTC. It is translated as CASSQAGRGDNEQFF.

The chain carries TRBV9 and TRBJ2-5, with D perhaps TRBD1 or TRBD2 (6 bases each). Trimming shortened V by 1 base and J by 1 base, and 14 bases separated the two germline ends. Per germline, CDR1 SGDLS and CDR2 YYNGEE. This CDR3 has 16 amino acids. CDR3 in amino acids: CASSVRVRGPQETQYF. CDR3 coding DNA: TGTGCCAGCAGCGTACGCGTTCGGGGGCCCCAAGAGACCCAGTACTTC.

The sample holds a few counts of this clone. The chain has TRBV27 and TRBJ1-1, with D perhaps matching TRBD1 (5 bases). The CDR3 spans 15 residues. Germline V gives CDR1 MNHEY, CDR2 SMNVEV (reference sequence). Trimming left V 7 bases short and J 0 bases short, with 15 bases between. The CDR3: CASTLKGLMNTEAFF. In DNA form, the CDR3 reads TGTGCCAGCACCCTAAAGGGACTGATGAACACTGAAGCTTTCTTT.

Points on this clone: Other DNA sequences in the sample encode the same CDR3. The J gene is TRBJ2-2, the V gene TRBV7-3; TRBD2 might be the D (5 bases). The germline CDR1 and CDR2 sequences are SGHTA and FQGTGA. This CDR3 is built from 13 residues. V lost 5 bases and J lost 5, with 9 bases in between. DNA of the CDR3: TGTGCCAGCAGCCTTACTAGGACCGGGGAGCTGTTTTTT. It translates to CASSLTRTGELFF.

CDR3 sequence: CASSQEVGLAGAPDTQYF. The CDR3 nucleotides are TGTGCCAGCAGCCAAGAAGTAGGGCTAGCGGGAGCACCGGATACGCAGTATTTT. The chain recombines TRBV4-2 with TRBJ2-3; 10 bases line up with TRBD2. V lost 0 bases and J lost 6; bases outside the gene matches: 12. Germline V CDR1 and CDR2: LGHNA, YNFKEQ. The CDR3 consists of 18 residues.

This chain joins TRBV30 and TRBJ1-1; D might be TRBD1 (6 bases). There are 14 residues in the CDR3. V was clipped by 5 bases and J by 3 bases, with 16 bases between them. Germline V gives CDR1 GTSNPN, CDR2 SVGIG (reference sequence). CDR3 amino acids: CAWARGALDTEAFF. CDR3 coding DNA: TGTGCCTGGGCCCGGGGGGCGCTGGACACTGAAGCTTTCTTT.

This clone appeared a single time. The rearrangement joins TRBV18 to TRBJ2-3; D perhaps matches TRBD1 (5 bases). CDR1 is KGHSH and CDR2 is LQKENI in the germline V gene. With 3 bases removed from V and 2 bases from J, the gap between germline ends came to 15 bases. The CDR3 has 16 amino acids. The CDR3: CASSPNRKTATDTQYF. The CDR3 coding sequence is TGTGCCAGCTCACCGAACCGAAAGACAGCCACAGATACGCAGTATTTT.

The chain has TRBV5-1 and TRBJ2-1; TRBD2 matches 10 bases. The CDR3 length is 15 residues. The germline V gene has CDR1 SGHRS and CDR2 YFSETQ. J was trimmed by 4 bases and V by 3 bases; bases with no gene match: 4. DNA for the CDR3: TGCGCCAGCAGCTACACTAGCGGGATATACAATGAGCAGTTCTTC. It translates to CASSYTSGIYNEQFF.

The chain uses TRBV19 and TRBJ2-6; D ambiguous. CDR1 LNHDA and CDR2 SQIVND come from the germline V gene (reference sequence). Deletions cut 5 bases from V and 0 bases from J, with 5 bases between. The CDR3 loop spans 14 amino acids. This CDR3 reads CASSPFSGANVLTF. The CDR3 nucleotides read TGTGCCAGTAGTCCCTTCTCTGGGGCCAACGTCCTGACTTTC.

This clone was counted a few times. The chain joins TRBV30 to TRBJ1-4; D unresolved. Trimming removed 0 bases at V and 15 bases at J, with 14 bases between. The CDR3 consists of 12 residues. The germline CDR1 and CDR2 sequences are GTSNPN and SVGIG (reference sequence). The CDR3 reads CAWSVQKGRVFF. CDR3 bases: TGTGCCTGGAGTGTACAGAAAGGGCGGGTGTTTTTT.

This clone was observed a few times. This chain uses TRBV10-3 with TRBJ2-7; 12 bases match TRBD2. The germline CDR1 and CDR2 sequences are ENHRY and SYGVKD. The V segment lost 3 bases and the J segment 2 bases; nucleotides outside the gene matches: 8. The CDR3 is made up of 17 amino acids. The CDR3 sequence is CAISDPGLAGGTYEQYF. CDR3 in DNA: TGTGCCATCAGTGATCCGGGACTAGCGGGCGGTACCTACGAGCAGTACTTC.

This clone was seen a handful of times. This chain uses TRBV30 with TRBJ2-4; no clear D gene. From germline, CDR1 is GTSNPN and CDR2 SVGIG (reference sequence). The V end lost 1 base, the J end lost 14 bases, and 18 bases lay between the germline ends. The CDR3 runs 13 residues. CDR3 sequence reads: CAWSDYSRDGKYF. Written as DNA, the CDR3 is TGTGCCTGGAGTGATTATTCCCGAGACGGAAAGTACTTC.

V gene TRBV28 combines with J gene TRBJ1-3; D is ambiguous. The CDR3 runs to 15 residues. Germline loops: CDR1 MDHEN, CDR2 SYDVKM. Trimming left V 6 bases short and J 0 bases short, with 12 bases between. The CDR3, as DNA: TGTGCCAGCAGACCCCACAGCAACTCTGGAAACACCATATATTTT. This sequence encodes CASRPHSNSGNTIYF.

This clone came up once. V usage is TRBV27 and J usage is TRBJ1-1, with D unclear. Germline assignment: CDR1 MNHEY and CDR2 SMNVEV (reference sequence). V was trimmed by 3 bases and J by 1 base, leaving 6 bases between them. The CDR3 sequence is 13 residues long. Written as DNA, the CDR3 is TGTGCCAGCAGTTTCCAGAAGAACACTGAAGCTTTCTTT. The encoded protein is CASSFQKNTEAFF.

The genes are TRBV11-2 and TRBJ1-1; 12 bases line up with TRBD1. This CDR3 contains 14 residues. Losses at the gene ends were 7 bases for V and 5 bases for J; bases not matched to a gene: 5. CDR1 is SGHAT and CDR2 is FQNNGV in the germline V gene. Written as DNA, the CDR3 is TGTGCCAGCAAGGGACAGGGGGCGGGTACTGAAGCTTTCTTT. Protein: CASKGQGAGTEAFF.

The rearrangement joins TRBV5-4 to TRBJ1-3; D not resolved. The CDR3 has 14 amino acids. Germline V gene sequence: CDR1 SGHNT, CDR2 YYREEE (reference sequence). Between the trimmed V and J ends, which lost 0 bases and 0 bases, there was a span of 4 bases. The DNA of the CDR3 is TGTGCCAGCAGCTTGGGCCTCTCTGGAAACACCATATATTTT. This sequence encodes CASSLGLSGNTIYF.

The CDR3 nucleotides read TGTGCCAGTAGTATACTAGGACAGGGTCAGGATGAGCAGTTCTTC. Translated: CASSILGQGQDEQFF. This chain connects TRBV19 to TRBJ2-1; TRBD1 matches at 8 bases. The germline V gene has CDR1 LNHDA and CDR2 SQIVND (reference sequence). With 2 bases clipped from V and 8 bases from J, the junction kept 8 bases outside the gene matches. The CDR3 totals 15 residues.

The chain is built from TRBV28 and TRBJ2-7; no definite D call. The V gene lost 0 bases and the J gene lost 0 bases, with 12 bases spanning the gap. Germline V gene sequence: CDR1 MDHEN, CDR2 SYDVKM. The CDR3 consists of 16 residues. Here the CDR3 DNA reads TGTGCCAGCAGTTTATGGTCAGCCCGAAGCTCCTACGAGCAGTACTTC. It yields the protein CASSLWSARSSYEQYF.

This chain connects TRBV19 to TRBJ1-5; no clear D. Trimming took 3 bases from V and 0 from J, leaving 12 bases between them. The CDR3 is 16 amino acids. In germline, CDR1 is LNHDA, CDR2 SQIVND (reference sequence). The CDR3 sequence is CASSMPGIISNQPQHF. The CDR3 DNA sequence: TGTGCCAGTAGTATGCCCGGGATCATTAGCAATCAGCCCCAGCATTTT.

The gene calls are TRBV27 and TRBJ2-7, with 8 bases aligning to TRBD2. CDR1 is MNHEY, CDR2 SMNVEV, per germline (reference sequence). V shed 6 bases, J shed 2 bases, and the junction held 9 bases outside the gene matches. The CDR3 is 15 residues long. The CDR3 region is CASRPSGSSTYEQYF. The CDR3 coding sequence is TGTGCCAGCAGACCAAGCGGGAGTTCTACCTACGAGCAGTACTTC.

The chain couples TRBV11-2 to TRBJ2-7; 9 bases line up with TRBD2. The CDR3 is 17 residues long. Germline V gene lookup returns CDR1 SGHAT and CDR2 FQNNGV. The V segment lost 5 bases and the J segment 2 bases; nucleotides outside the gene matches: 13. The CDR3: CASSLKPGTSTTYEQYF. The DNA of the CDR3 is TGTGCCAGCAGCCTTAAACCCGGGACTAGCACCACCTACGAGCAGTACTTC.

This clone was detected only a few times. The chain has TRBV19 and TRBJ2-7; 8 nucleotides agree with TRBD2. J gave up 7 bases and V 3 bases, and 8 bases lay outside the gene matches. This CDR3 region has 14 residues. Germline CDR1 reads LNHDA; CDR2 reads SQIVND (reference sequence). CDR3 nucleotide sequence: TGTGCCAGTAGTATCGGCGGGAGGCGGGAGGAGCAGTACTTC. It encodes CASSIGGRREEQYF.

This clone appeared once. The chain uses TRBV7-7 and TRBJ2-3, with D possibly TRBD2 on 5 matching bases. CDR3 length equals 13 residues. The V gene's germline CDR1 is SSHAT and CDR2 FNYEAQ (reference sequence). V was shortened by 5 bases and J by 4 bases, with 10 bases between the two germline ends. CDR3 loop: CASSAGGPDTQYF. CDR3 nucleotides: TGTGCCAGCAGCGCGGGTGGTCCAGATACGCAGTATTTT.

The chain links TRBV6-1 to TRBJ2-3; the D gene is possibly TRBD2 (6 bases). The CDR3 spans 16 residues. The V end lost 0 bases, the J end lost 2 bases, and 12 bases lay between the germline ends. Germline V lookup: CDR1 MNHNS, CDR2 SASEGT. CDR3 region: CASSEAPTSFTDTQYF. The CDR3 bases are TGTGCCAGCAGTGAAGCTCCGACTAGTTTCACAGATACGCAGTATTTT.

The chain combines TRBV7-8 with TRBJ2-5, with TRBD1 matching over 9 bases. J lost 4 bases, V lost 5 bases, and 2 bases had no gene match. This CDR3 is 13 amino acids long. In germline, CDR1 is SGHVS, CDR2 FQNEAQ. The CDR3 DNA follows: TGTGCCAGCAGCCAGGACAGGGGAGAGACCCAGTACTTC. It translates to CASSQDRGETQYF.

This clone was detected a few times. The chain recombines TRBV6-1 with TRBJ2-7; weak D call: TRBD1 (6 bases). The V and J ends lost 8 bases and 0 bases respectively, with 14 bases between them. The CDR3 extends over 14 amino acids. CDR1 is MNHNS and CDR2 is SASEGT in the germline V gene. The CDR3 DNA reads TGTGCCAGCCAGAGAGGGACAAACTCCTACGAGCAGTACTTC. Translated, it gives CASQRGTNSYEQYF.

This clone was observed a handful of times. The chain has TRBV28 and TRBJ2-5; D perhaps matches TRBD1 (6 bases). This CDR3 spans 15 amino acids. The ends were cut back, 2 bases at V and 5 bases at J, with 15 bases in the middle. Germline V gene lookup returns CDR1 MDHEN and CDR2 SYDVKM. The CDR3 sequence is CASSLPGVSRETQYF. CDR3 bases: TGTGCCAGCAGTTTACCAGGGGTTTCGAGGGAGACCCAGTACTTC. Full variable domain (missing parts from reference TRBV28 and TRBJ2-5): DVKVTQSSRYLVKRTGEKVFLECVQDMDHENMFWYRQDPGLGLRLIYFSYDVKMKEKGDIPEGYSVSREKKERFSLILESASTNQTSMYLCASSLPGVSRETQYFGPGTRLLVL.

The rearrangement joins TRBV27 to TRBJ1-5, with TRBD1 as a possible D gene (6 bases). Trimming pared 5 bases from V and 4 bases from J, leaving 12 bases between. Germline V lookup: CDR1 MNHEY, CDR2 SMNVEV (reference sequence). The CDR3 length is 14 residues. CDR3 sequence (DNA): TGTGCCAGCAGTCCAGGGGTTGGTAATCAGCCCCAGCATTTT. Amino acid sequence: CASSPGVGNQPQHF.

This clone was detected a few times. The V gene is TRBV11-2, the J gene TRBJ2-5, with unresolved D. Trimming removed 0 bases at V and 13 bases at J, with 9 bases between. This CDR3 has 11 residues. Germline lookup yields CDR1 SGHAT and CDR2 FQNNGV. CDR3 sequence reads: CASSLERTRYF. Written as DNA, the CDR3 is TGTGCCAGCAGCTTAGAACGAACAAGGTACTTC.